This T cell receptor (beta chain) appears in the sequencing data of a study of cytomegalovirus exposure and HLA in healthy donors. The PCR had 60 Vbeta and 13 Jbeta primers. TCRdb keeps only in-frame clones here, not all; method: immunoSEQ multiplex PCR. This table holds fewer than 120,000 clones, 60% to 85% found once. Study-wide results and limits: HLA-A and HLA-B allele assignments for most subjects were reportedly predicted accurately using TCR beta sequences.

About this clone itself: The antigen remains undetermined.

Sequenced sample: PBMCs. This TCR derives from an older woman in good health and CMV-seropositive.

CDR3 DNA: TGTGCCAGCAGCGAGCAGGGTAGCCTCTCTGGAAACACCATATATTTT. It specifies CASSEQGSLSGNTIYF. V gene TRBV7-3 combines with J gene TRBJ1-3; maybe TRBD1 (5 bases). This CDR3 has 16 amino acids. The V and J ends lost 5 bases and 0 bases respectively, with 14 bases between them. CDR1 and CDR2 (germline): SGHTA, FQGTGA.